One and the same sample provided the 19 T cell receptor beta chains below, sequenced in a study of T-cell memory formation after mild COVID-19. TCRdb re-derived calls from the 5' RACE reads in MiXCR, one entry per CDR3 protein. Of over 300,000 distinct CDR3 sequences detected, less than 25% appear once; the ten largest clones hold roughly a fifth. The sample was PBMCs or a T cell subset sorted from them (not recorded which). The receptors originated from a man between 18 and 29 years old who had mild COVID-19 (a few samples of this study predate the infection). Cell type and time point are not known.

The chain employs TRBV10-3 and TRBJ2-2; D not certain. The CDR3 extends over 13 amino acids. CDR1 is ENHRY, CDR2 SYGVKD, per germline. Trimming removed 5 bases from V and 3 bases from J, with 7 bases in between. The chain's CDR3 is CAISSTYTGELFF. CDR3 in DNA: TGTGCCATCAGTTCCACCTACACCGGGGAGCTGTTTTTT.

The V and J genes are TRBV7-9 and TRBJ1-1; D uncertain. Per the germline V gene, CDR1 is SEHNR and CDR2 is FQNEAQ (reference sequence). V was clipped by 7 bases and J by 2 bases, with 8 bases between them. The CDR3 runs 12 residues. The CDR3 DNA sequence: TGTGCCAGCACCTCATATAACACTGAAGCTTTCTTT. Its translation is CASTSYNTEAFF.

This clonotype was found a few times. The gene calls are TRBV7-6 and TRBJ1-1; no clear D. V lost 1 base and J 5 bases, leaving 23 bases between the germline ends. CDR1 and CDR2 (germline): SGHVS, FNYEAQ. The CDR3 totals 18 residues. CDR3 nucleotide sequence: TGTGCCAGCAGCTTAGTTGTTACCGGCCCGAGATTGAGGACTGAAGCTTTCTTT. Residues: CASSLVVTGPRLRTEAFF. Using reference TRBV7-6 and TRBJ1-1 for the parts outside the CDR3, the full variable domain is GAGVSQSPRYKVTKRGQDVALRCDPISGHVSLYWYRQALGQGPEFLTYFNYEAQQDKSGLPNDRFSAERPEGSISTLTIQRTEQRDSAMYRCASSLVVTGPRLRTEAFFGQGTRLTVV.

This clonotype was seen only a few times. This chain links TRBV5-1 with TRBJ2-7; D is unclear. The CDR3 is made up of 8 amino acids. Per the germline V gene, CDR1 is SGHRS and CDR2 is YFSETQ. DNA for the CDR3: TGCGCCAGCAGCTTGCCCAGCGTC. It codes for CASSLPSV.

This chain connects TRBV9 to TRBJ2-2; no firm D call. With 4 bases removed from V and 9 bases from J, the gap between germline ends came to 13 bases. The CDR3 runs 13 residues. Germline CDR1 SGDLS, CDR2 YYNGEE. CDR3 region: CASSPSTGWELFF. CDR3 coding DNA: TGTGCCAGCAGCCCATCGACCGGTTGGGAGCTGTTTTTT. The complete variable domain, with remaining parts taken from reference TRBV9 and TRBJ2-2, reads DSGVTQTPKHLITATGQRVTLRCSPRSGDLSVYWYQQSLDQGLQFLIQYYNGEERAKGNILERFSAQQFPDLHSELNLSSLELGDSALYFCASSPSTGWELFFGEGSRLTVL.

This rearrangement joins TRBV11-3 to TRBJ1-5; TRBD1 matches 7 bases. V trimming: 7 bases; J trimming: 3 bases; junction bases outside the gene matches: 6. CDR1 is SGHNT and CDR2 is YENEEA in the germline V gene. This CDR3 is built from 14 residues. CDR3 region: CASMRDRDNQPQHF. In DNA form, the CDR3 reads TGTGCCAGCATGCGGGACAGAGACAATCAGCCCCAGCATTTT. Together with reference TRBV11-3 and TRBJ1-5, the CDR3 gives the full variable domain: EAGVVQSPRYKIIEKKQPVAFWCNPISGHNTLYWYLQNLGQGPELLIRYENEEAVDDSQLPKDRFSAERLKGVDSTLKIQPAELGDSAVYLCASMRDRDNQPQHFGDGTRLSIL.

The chain is built from TRBV6-2 or TRBV6-3 and TRBJ1-1; maybe TRBD1 (5 bases). V shed 2 bases and J shed 1 base, with 20 bases lying between them. The CDR3 extends over 18 amino acids. Germline values: CDR1 MNHEY, CDR2 SVGEGT. CDR3 nucleotide sequence: TGTGCCAGCAGTTACGATCCACAGGTGACGGGGACGAACACTGAAGCTTTCTTT. Protein sequence: CASSYDPQVTGTNTEAFF.

This chain uses TRBV4-1 with TRBJ1-4, with D hard to call. Trimming shortened V by 1 base and J by 16 bases, and 13 bases separated the two germline ends. Germline-derived CDR1 and CDR2 are MGHRA and YSYEKL. This CDR3 spans 12 amino acids. The CDR3 coding sequence is TGCGCCAGCAGCCAAGGCAGGACCCCCCCGTTTTTT. This codes for CASSQGRTPPFF.

CDR3 residues: CASSLGTGVSQPQHF. In DNA form, the CDR3 reads TGTGCCAGCAGCTTAGGGACAGGGGTATCTCAGCCCCAGCATTTT. The chain couples TRBV7-9 to TRBJ1-5, with 9 positions matching TRBD1. Trimming at V came to 1 base and at J to 6 bases, leaving 4 bases not matched to a gene. This CDR3 has 15 residues. The germline V gene has CDR1 SEHNR and CDR2 FQNEAQ (reference sequence).

This clonotype was recorded many times. The V call is TRBV9, the J call TRBJ2-3; a weak D match, TRBD2 (6 bases). V was trimmed by 3 bases and J by 5 bases, leaving 25 bases between them. The CDR3 is made up of 18 amino acids. CDR1 is SGDLS, CDR2 YYNGEE, per germline. The CDR3: CASSGLPGLKMPGDTQYF. The DNA of the CDR3 is TGTGCCAGCAGCGGCCTCCCTGGACTAAAAATGCCGGGAGATACGCAGTATTTT.

The CDR3 region has the DNA TGCGCCAGCAGCTTTAATACTAATGAGCAGTTCTTC. The encoded protein is CASSFNTNEQFF. The chain links TRBV5-1 to TRBJ2-1; unclear D gene. This CDR3 has 12 amino acids. Germline CDR1 SGHRS, CDR2 YFSETQ. Trimming left V 2 bases short and J 7 bases short, with 7 bases between.

This clonotype has only one observation. DNA for the CDR3: TGCAGCGGTGGGGACCCCTCCGGCGGTGGGGCCAACGTCCTGACTTTC. Protein sequence: CSGGDPSGGGANVLTF. The rearrangement joins TRBV29-1 to TRBJ2-6; D tentatively fits TRBD1 or TRBD2 (5 bases each). The CDR3 loop spans 16 amino acids. Per germline, CDR1 SQVTM and CDR2 ANQGSEA. Trimming took 7 bases from V and 3 from J, leaving 19 bases between them.

This clonotype was recorded a few times. The chain joins TRBV5-1 to TRBJ2-5, with D maybe TRBD1 (5 bases). This CDR3 has 14 residues. Looked up from germline, CDR1 is SGHRS and CDR2 is YFSETQ. Trimming pared 1 base from V and 2 bases from J, leaving 9 bases between. CDR3 nucleotides: TGCGCCAGCAGCTTGAGGGGTATTCAAGAGACCCAGTACTTC. Translated: CASSLRGIQETQYF.

This clonotype was observed at least ten times. The chain employs TRBV18 and TRBJ2-7; TRBD1 aligns across 10 bases. V lost 5 bases and J lost 4; bases outside the gene matches: 8. CDR1 and CDR2 from the germline V gene are KGHSH and LQKENI. This CDR3 region has 15 residues. The CDR3 coding sequence is TGTGCCAGCTCAGCAGCCGGGACAGGGGATTACGAGCAGTACTTC. Residues: CASSAAGTGDYEQYF. The full variable domain, with the rest looked up from reference TRBV18 and TRBJ2-7, is NAGVMQNPRHLVRRRGQEARLRCSPMKGHSHVYWYRQLPEEGLKFMVYLQKENIIDESGMPKERFSAEFPKEGPSILRIQQVVRGDSAAYFCASSAAGTGDYEQYFGPGTRLTVT.

This clonotype has just a few counts. The chain employs TRBV23-1 and TRBJ2-7, with 8 bases that match TRBD1. TRBV23-1 is an ORF for which the function is uncertain. CDR3 length equals 15 residues. The V segment lost 7 bases and the J segment 7 bases; nucleotides outside the gene matches: 15. The CDR3 coding sequence is TGCGCCAGCAACCAATCGGGGCAGGGGGCCGGTGAGCAGTACTTC. It specifies CASNQSGQGAGEQYF.

CDR3 nucleotide sequence: TGCGCCAGCACCCCACTGACAGGGAGTATCGGGGAGCTGTTTTTT. Protein product: CASTPLTGSIGELFF. This rearrangement joins TRBV5-1 to TRBJ2-2, with TRBD1 identical over 7 bases. From germline, CDR1 is SGHRS and CDR2 YFSETQ. The trim removed 6 bases at V and 7 bases at J, leaving 12 bases unmatched. The CDR3 is 15 amino acids.

The chain links TRBV5-1 to TRBJ2-4; a possible D gene is TRBD2 (5 bases). V shed 6 bases and J shed 6 bases, with 19 bases lying between them. Germline V lookup: CDR1 SGHRS, CDR2 YFSETQ. The CDR3 runs 15 residues. The CDR3 bases are TGCGCCAGCAAAGCGTTTTCACGGGCGGGAAACATTCAGTACTTC. Translation: CASKAFSRAGNIQYF.

CDR3 DNA sequence: TGTGCCAGCAGCCAAGATATGGGAGAGACCCAGTACTTC. This translates into CASSQDMGETQYF. The chain is built from TRBV14 and TRBJ2-5, with unresolved D. V lost 0 bases to trimming and J lost 4 bases, with 6 bases between them. Germline CDR1 and CDR2: SGHDN and FVKESK. CDR3 length equals 13 residues.

The chain couples TRBV7-2 to TRBJ2-7, with D hard to call. The CDR3 contains 15 residues. Trimming took 6 bases from V and 3 from J, leaving 18 bases between them. Germline CDR1 is SGHTA and CDR2 is FQGNSA. This chain's CDR3 is CASSIAETYVYEQYF. CDR3 DNA sequence: TGTGCCAGCAGTATCGCTGAGACGTACGTCTACGAGCAGTACTTC.